This T cell receptor beta chain was observed in a study of blood T cell repertoires in COVID-19. Study information: Both acute and convalescent COVID-19 samples were obtained from the United States, Italy and Spain. PBMCs, B-cell-depleted T cells, or T cells were the source of the cDNA or gDNA that made up the material.

Between the trimmed V and J ends, which lost 8 bases and 7 bases, there was a span of 15 bases. The length of the CDR3 is 13 residues. Germline V lookup: CDR1 SEHNR, CDR2 FQNEAQ (reference sequence). Per the original methods: How many nucleated cells were present was estimated from reference gene primer amplification. Assay: immunoSEQ multiplex PCR; the TCRdb copy retains only in-frame clones and omits some. V, J and clone size are taken as reported in that table, and D and trimming were inferred from the DNA itself. In the table there are about 78,000 clones, approximately 86% of which are singletons.

The receptor was derived from a man in his fifties with active or convalescent COVID-19. This chain connects TRBV7-9 to TRBJ2-1; a possible D gene is TRBD1 (7 bases). The source material was peripheral blood. The CDR3 region has the DNA TGTGCCAGCGGAGGGGGCCCCCTTAATGAGCAGTTCTTC. It encodes CASGGGPLNEQFF.